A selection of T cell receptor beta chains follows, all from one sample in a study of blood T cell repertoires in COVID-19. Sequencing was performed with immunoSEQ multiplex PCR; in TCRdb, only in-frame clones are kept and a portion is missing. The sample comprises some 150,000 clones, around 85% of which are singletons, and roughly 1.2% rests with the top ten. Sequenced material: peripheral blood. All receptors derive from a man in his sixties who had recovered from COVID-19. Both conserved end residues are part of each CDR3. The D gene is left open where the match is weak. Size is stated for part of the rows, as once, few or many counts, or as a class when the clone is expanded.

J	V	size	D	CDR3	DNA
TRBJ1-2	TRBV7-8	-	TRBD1	CASSLAMAQGHGYTF	TGTGCCAGCAGCTTAGCAATGGCACAGGGGCATGGCTACACCTTC
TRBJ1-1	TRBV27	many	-	CASSSFTEAFF	TGTGCCAGCAGTTCATTTACTGAAGCTTTCTTT
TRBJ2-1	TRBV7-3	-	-	CASSLNPAGLTYNEQFF	TGTGCCAGCAGCTTAAACCCGGCAGGCCTAACATACAATGAGCAGTTCTTC
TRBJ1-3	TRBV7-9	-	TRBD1	CASSLMGTGYGNTIYF	TGTGCCAGCAGCCTTATGGGGACAGGGTATGGAAACACCATATATTTT
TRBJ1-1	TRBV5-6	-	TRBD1	CASSLTGGNTEAFF	TGTGCCAGCAGCCTGACAGGGGGGAACACTGAAGCTTTCTTT
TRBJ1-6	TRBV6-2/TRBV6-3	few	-	CASSPEPGQGVNSPLHF	TGTGCCAGCAGCCCCGAACCGGGACAAGGGGTGAATTCACCCCTCCACTTT
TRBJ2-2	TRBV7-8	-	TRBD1	CASSLAGGAVGELFF	TGTGCCAGCAGCTTAGCAGGGGGCGCGGTCGGGGAGCTGTTTTTT
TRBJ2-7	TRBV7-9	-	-	CASSLVEDSYEQYF	TGTGCCAGCAGCTTAGTTGAGGACTCCTACGAGCAGTACTTC
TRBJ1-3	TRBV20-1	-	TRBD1	CSASAARTGRIIDTIYF	TGCAGTGCTAGTGCCGCCCGGACAGGGAGAATCATAGACACCATATATTTT
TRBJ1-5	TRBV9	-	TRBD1	CASSVEGTGNQPQHF	TGTGCCAGCAGCGTAGAAGGGACAGGTAATCAGCCCCAGCATTTT
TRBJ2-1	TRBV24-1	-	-	CATSDDLTGNEQFF	TGTGCCACCAGTGACGACCTGACGGGCAATGAGCAGTTCTTC
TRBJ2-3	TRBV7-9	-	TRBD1	CASSFRGQLQTDTQYF	TGTGCCAGCAGCTTTCGGGGACAGTTACAAACAGATACGCAGTATTTT
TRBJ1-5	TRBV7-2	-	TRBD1	CASSPRTGSQPQHF	TGTGCCAGCAGCCCACGGACAGGATCCCAGCCCCAGCATTTT
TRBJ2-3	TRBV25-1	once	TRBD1	CASSFGTGGRTDTQYF	TGTGCCAGCAGTTTTGGGACAGGGGGTCGCACAGATACGCAGTATTTT
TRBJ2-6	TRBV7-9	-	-	CASSAESGPFSGANVLTF	TGTGCCAGCAGCGCTGAGTCAGGTCCCTTCTCTGGGGCCAACGTCCTGACTTTC
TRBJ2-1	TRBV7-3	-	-	CASSSSSYNEQFF	TGTGCCAGCAGCTCCAGCTCCTACAATGAGCAGTTCTTC
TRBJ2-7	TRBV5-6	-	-	CASSLGRGYAYYEQYF	TGTGCCAGCAGCTTGGGCCGCGGCTACGCATACTACGAGCAGTACTTC
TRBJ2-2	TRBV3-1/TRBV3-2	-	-	CASSQVSGDYSRVTGELFF	TGTGCCAGCAGCCAAGTTTCAGGGGATTACTCGCGGGTTACCGGGGAGCTGTTTTTT
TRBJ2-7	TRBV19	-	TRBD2	CASSSLADSYEQYF	TGTGCCAGTAGTAGTCTAGCGGATTCCTACGAGCAGTACTTC
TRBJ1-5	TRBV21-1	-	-	CASSLSRDTYHQPQHF	TGTGCCAGCAGCTTGTCAAGGGACACTTACCATCAGCCCCAGCATTTT
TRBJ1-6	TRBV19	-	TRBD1	CASSGTGQGSPLHF	TGTGCCAGTAGCGGGACAGGGCAGGGTTCACCCCTCCACTTT
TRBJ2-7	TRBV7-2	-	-	CASSFGGNNEQYF	TGTGCCAGCAGCTTTGGGGGGAACAACGAGCAGTACTTC
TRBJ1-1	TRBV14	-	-	CASSPLGLMNTEAFF	TGTGCCAGCAGCCCCTTGGGGCTGATGAACACTGAAGCTTTCTTT
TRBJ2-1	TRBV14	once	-	CASSQDAARGAFYNEQFF	TGTGCCAGCAGCCAAGATGCGGCCAGGGGCGCGTTCTACAATGAGCAGTTCTTC
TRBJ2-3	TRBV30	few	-	CASTEGASTDTQYF	TGTGCCTCCACAGAGGGTGCCTCTACAGATACGCAGTATTTT
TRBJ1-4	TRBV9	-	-	CASSVAGQGPAKLFF	TGTGCCAGCAGCGTAGCTGGGCAGGGGCCGGCTAAACTGTTTTTT
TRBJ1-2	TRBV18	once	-	CASSPPAGPDSYGYTF	TGTGCCAGCTCACCACCGGCAGGCCCGGATTCCTATGGCTACACCTTC
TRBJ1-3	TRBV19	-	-	CASSPPEARAVYTIYF	TGTGCCAGTAGCCCTCCAGAGGCCAGGGCGGTGTACACCATATATTTT
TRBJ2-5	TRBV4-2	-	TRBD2	CASSQESLAGGLETQYF	TGTGCCAGCAGCCAAGAATCACTAGCGGGGGGGCTAGAGACCCAGTACTTC
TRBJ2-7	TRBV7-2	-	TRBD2	CASSLGSGGISYEQYF	TGTGCCAGCAGCTTAGGGAGCGGGGGGATATCCTACGAGCAGTACTTC
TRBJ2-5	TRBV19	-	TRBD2	CASSMGTSGGETQYF	TGTGCCAGTAGTATGGGGACTAGCGGTGGAGAGACCCAGTACTTC
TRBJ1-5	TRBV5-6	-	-	CASSLGKPNQPQHF	TGTGCCAGCAGCTTGGGCAAGCCCAATCAGCCCCAGCATTTT
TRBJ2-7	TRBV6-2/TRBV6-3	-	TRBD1	CASSYRTGTYEQYF	TGTGCCAGCAGTTATCGGACAGGCACCTACGAGCAGTACTTC
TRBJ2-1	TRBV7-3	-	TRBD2	CASSAASGGYNEQFF	TGTGCCAGCAGCGCCGCTAGCGGGGGTTACAATGAGCAGTTCTTC
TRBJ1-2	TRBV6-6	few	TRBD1	CASSPGQSNYGYTF	TGTGCCAGCAGTCCGGGACAGTCTAACTATGGCTACACCTTC
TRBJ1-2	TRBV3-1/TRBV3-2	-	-	CASSQASGWNYGYTF	TGTGCCAGCAGCCAAGCTTCAGGGTGGAACTATGGCTACACCTTC
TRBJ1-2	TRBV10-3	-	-	CARGQGSYGYTF	TGTGCCCGTGGGCAGGGCAGCTATGGCTACACCTTC
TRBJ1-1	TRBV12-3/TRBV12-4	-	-	CANWLTGNTEAFF	TGTGCCAACTGGTTAACAGGGAACACTGAAGCTTTCTTT
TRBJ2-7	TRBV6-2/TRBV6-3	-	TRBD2	CASSTGGSSYEQYF	TGTGCCAGCAGCACGGGGGGGAGCTCCTACGAGCAGTACTTC
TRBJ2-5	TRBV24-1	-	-	CATSDVTGGRETQYF	TGTGCCACCAGTGATGTGACGGGGGGCCGGGAGACCCAGTACTTC
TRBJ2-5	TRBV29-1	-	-	CSVEGGMGLQETQYF	TGCAGCGTTGAGGGGGGAATGGGACTCCAAGAGACCCAGTACTTC
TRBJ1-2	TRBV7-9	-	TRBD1	CASSQTGANYGYTF	TGTGCCAGCAGCCAGACAGGGGCCAACTATGGCTACACCTTC
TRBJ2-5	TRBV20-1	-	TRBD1	CSARGPETQYF	TGCAGTGCAAGGGGGCCAGAGACCCAGTACTTC
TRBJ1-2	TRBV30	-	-	CAWSVQTYPSQGYTF	TGTGCCTGGAGTGTACAGACCTACCCCTCTCAGGGCTACACCTTC
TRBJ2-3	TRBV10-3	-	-	CAILVVGGAADTQYF	TGTGCCATCCTAGTTGTGGGGGGGGCCGCAGATACGCAGTATTTT
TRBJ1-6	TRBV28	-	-	CASSPDRRPNNSPLHF	TGTGCCAGCAGCCCAGACAGGCGTCCGAATAATTCACCCCTCCACTTT